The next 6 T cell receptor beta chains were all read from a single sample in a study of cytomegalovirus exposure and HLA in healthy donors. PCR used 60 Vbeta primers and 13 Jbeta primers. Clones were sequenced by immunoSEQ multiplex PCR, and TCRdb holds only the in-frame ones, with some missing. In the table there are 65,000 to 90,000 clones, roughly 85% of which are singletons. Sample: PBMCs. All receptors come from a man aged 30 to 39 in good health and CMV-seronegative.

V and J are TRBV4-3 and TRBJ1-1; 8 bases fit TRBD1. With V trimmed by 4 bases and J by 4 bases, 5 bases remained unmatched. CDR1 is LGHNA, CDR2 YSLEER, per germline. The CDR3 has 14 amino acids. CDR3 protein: CASSLDRVITEAFF. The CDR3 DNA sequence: TGCGCCAGCAGCCTGGACAGGGTAATCACTGAAGCTTTCTTT.

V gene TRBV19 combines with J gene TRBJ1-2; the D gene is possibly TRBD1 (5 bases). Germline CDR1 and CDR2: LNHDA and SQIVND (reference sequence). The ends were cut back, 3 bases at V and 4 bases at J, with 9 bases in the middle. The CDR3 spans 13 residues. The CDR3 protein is CASSMSGVYGYTF. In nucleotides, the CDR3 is TGTGCCAGTAGTATGTCGGGGGTCTATGGCTACACCTTC.

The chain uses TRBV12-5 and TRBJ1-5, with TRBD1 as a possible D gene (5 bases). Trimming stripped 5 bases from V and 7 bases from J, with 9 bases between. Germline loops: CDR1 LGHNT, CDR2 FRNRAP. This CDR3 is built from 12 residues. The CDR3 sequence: CASGLGEQPQHF. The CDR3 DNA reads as TGTGCTAGTGGTCTAGGGGAACAGCCCCAGCATTTT. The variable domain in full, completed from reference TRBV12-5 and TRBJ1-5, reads DARVTQTPRHKVTEMGQEVTMRCQPILGHNTVFWYRQTMMQGLELLAYFRNRAPLDDSGMPKDRFSAEMPDATLATLKIQPSEPRDSAVYFCASGLGEQPQHFGDGTRLSIL.

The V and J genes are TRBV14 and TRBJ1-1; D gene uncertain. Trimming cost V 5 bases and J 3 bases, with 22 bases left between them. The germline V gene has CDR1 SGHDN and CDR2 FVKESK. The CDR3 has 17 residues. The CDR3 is CASSRVGEKGRDTEAFF. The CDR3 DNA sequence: TGTGCCAGCAGCAGGGTTGGGGAGAAAGGACGGGACACTGAAGCTTTCTTT.

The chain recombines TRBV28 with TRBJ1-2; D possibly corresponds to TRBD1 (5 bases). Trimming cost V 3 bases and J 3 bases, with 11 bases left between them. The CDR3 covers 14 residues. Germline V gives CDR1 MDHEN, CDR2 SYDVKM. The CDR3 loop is CASSFQGTDYGYTF. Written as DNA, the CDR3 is TGTGCCAGCAGTTTTCAGGGTACGGACTATGGCTACACCTTC.

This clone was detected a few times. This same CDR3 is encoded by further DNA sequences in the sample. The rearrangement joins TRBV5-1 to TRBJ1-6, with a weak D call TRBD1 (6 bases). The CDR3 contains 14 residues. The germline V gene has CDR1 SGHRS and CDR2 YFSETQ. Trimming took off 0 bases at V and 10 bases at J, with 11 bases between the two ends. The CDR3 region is CASSLGRGNSPLHF. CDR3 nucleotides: TGCGCCAGCAGCTTGGGCAGGGGAAACTCACCCCTCCACTTT.